Below, 14 T cell receptor beta chains from the same sample are listed, as sequenced in a study of blood T cell repertoires in COVID-19. Produced via immunoSEQ multiplex PCR; TCRdb's table is partial and in-frame only. The sample holds approximately 52,000 clones, roughly 90% seen once. Sequencing was performed on peripheral blood. Receptor source: a human donor with active COVID-19. The donor label of this sample is uncertain.

J is TRBJ2-1 and V is TRBV19; D may be TRBD2 (7 bases). Trimming stripped 10 bases from V and 4 bases from J, with 17 bases between. Looked up from germline, CDR1 is LNHDA and CDR2 is SQIVND (reference sequence). The CDR3 is made up of 14 amino acids. The CDR3 protein is CATSRGGHYNEQFF. Written as DNA, the CDR3 is TGTGCCACCAGTAGGGGGGGCCATTACAATGAGCAGTTCTTC.

The chain couples TRBV7-3 to TRBJ2-5, with 8 bases that match TRBD2. Per germline, CDR1 SGHTA and CDR2 FQGTGA. J was trimmed by 2 bases and V by 2 bases; bases with no gene match: 4. This CDR3 is 15 amino acids long. The CDR3 loop is CASSLQRGRQETQYF. Written as DNA, the CDR3 is TGTGCCAGCAGCTTACAGCGGGGGAGGCAAGAGACCCAGTACTTC.

CDR3: CASSIGQDVGGYTF. The CDR3 region has the DNA TGTGCCAGTAGTATAGGACAGGATGTTGGGGGCTACACCTTC. The chain is built from TRBV19 and TRBJ1-2; possibly TRBD1 for D (6 bases). V lost 1 base and J 8 bases, leaving 14 bases between the germline ends. The CDR3 has 14 residues. Germline CDR1 reads LNHDA; CDR2 reads SQIVND (reference sequence).

V is TRBV7-6 and J is TRBJ2-7, with TRBD1 as a possible D gene (6 bases). This CDR3 comprises 15 residues. V was shortened by 3 bases and J by 2 bases, with 14 bases between the two germline ends. Germline assignment: CDR1 SGHVS and CDR2 FNYEAQ. For the CDR3, the DNA is TGTGCCAGCAGCTTCACCTCGACAGGCGCCTACGAGCAGTACTTC. This codes for CASSFTSTGAYEQYF.

The rearrangement links TRBV7-2 to TRBJ2-1; a possible D gene is TRBD2 (6 bases). Germline CDR1 and CDR2: SGHTA and FQGNSA. V lost 4 bases, J lost 6 bases, and 13 bases lay in between. The CDR3 is 14 residues long. The CDR3 region has the DNA TGTGCCAGCAGCTCGGGGGTGGGACGCAATGAGCAGTTCTTC. This gives the protein CASSSGVGRNEQFF.

Here the CDR3 reads CASSMQGAYGYTF. CDR3 bases: TGTGCCAGCAGCATGCAGGGTGCCTATGGCTACACCTTC. This chain connects TRBV7-2 to TRBJ1-2, with D perhaps matching TRBD1 (5 bases). The CDR3 is made up of 13 amino acids. V shed 5 bases and J shed 4 bases, with 11 bases lying between them. Per the germline V gene, CDR1 is SGHTA and CDR2 is FQGNSA.

The chain couples TRBV28 to TRBJ1-5, with D possibly TRBD1 on 5 matching bases. The CDR3 consists of 12 residues. The ends were cut back, 5 bases at V and 7 bases at J, with 9 bases in the middle. CDR1 is MDHEN, CDR2 SYDVKM, per germline. The CDR3 reads CASSPRGQPQHF. The CDR3 region has the DNA TGTGCCAGCAGTCCGCGGGGGCAGCCCCAGCATTTT. The full variable domain, with the rest looked up from reference TRBV28 and TRBJ1-5, is DVKVTQSSRYLVKRTGEKVFLECVQDMDHENMFWYRQDPGLGLRLIYFSYDVKMKEKGDIPEGYSVSREKKERFSLILESASTNQTSMYLCASSPRGQPQHFGDGTRLSIL.

V usage is TRBV4-3 and J usage is TRBJ2-7; 10 nucleotides line up with TRBD1. V was clipped by 0 bases and J by 0 bases; unmatched bases: 5. The CDR3 is 17 residues long. The germline gives CDR1 LGHNA, CDR2 YSLEER. CDR3 sequence: CASSQDIRTGGSYEQYF. CDR3 nucleotides: TGCGCCAGCAGCCAAGATATAAGGACAGGGGGCTCCTACGAGCAGTACTTC.

The CDR3: CASSIDAGASLETQYF. The CDR3 coding sequence is TGTGCCAGTAGTATAGATGCGGGGGCCTCGTTGGAGACCCAGTACTTC. This chain uses TRBV19 with TRBJ2-5, with a possible D match to TRBD2 (7 bases). CDR1 and CDR2 from the germline V gene are LNHDA and SQIVND (reference sequence). The CDR3 extends over 16 amino acids. V gave up 0 bases and J gave up 5 bases, with 16 bases separating them. The whole variable domain, filled in from reference TRBV19 and TRBJ2-5, reads DGGITQSPKYLFRKEGQNVTLSCEQNLNHDAMYWYRQDPGQGLRLIYYSQIVNDFQKGDIAEGYSVSREKKESFPLTVTSAQKNPTAFYLCASSIDAGASLETQYFGPGTRLLVL.

The J gene is TRBJ1-1, the V gene TRBV25-1; 7 nucleotides line up with TRBD1. The CDR3 has 16 amino acids. With V trimmed by 3 bases and J by 1 base, 8 bases remained unmatched. The germline V gene has CDR1 MGHDK and CDR2 SYGVNS. CDR3 amino acids: CASSEGLGQANTEAFF. The CDR3 DNA reads TGTGCCAGCAGTGAGGGTCTCGGACAGGCGAACACTGAAGCTTTCTTT. Drawing the rest from reference TRBV25-1 and TRBJ1-1, the complete variable domain is EADIYQTPRYLVIGTGKKITLECSQTMGHDKMYWYQQDPGMELHLIHYSYGVNSTEKGDLSSESTVSRIRTEHFPLTLESARPSHTSQYLCASSEGLGQANTEAFFGQGTRLTVV.

The gene calls are TRBV19 and TRBJ2-7; TRBD2 aligns across 8 bases. Germline V gives CDR1 LNHDA, CDR2 SQIVND (reference sequence). The CDR3 covers 14 residues. V lost 10 bases, J lost 2 bases, and 10 bases stayed unmatched. The CDR3 region is CATSSAGGPYEQYF. CDR3 DNA sequence: TGTGCCACCTCATCGGCGGGGGGACCCTACGAGCAGTACTTC. The variable domain in full, with the rest retrieved from reference TRBV19 and TRBJ2-7, is DGGITQSPKYLFRKEGQNVTLSCEQNLNHDAMYWYRQDPGQGLRLIYYSQIVNDFQKGDIAEGYSVSREKKESFPLTVTSAQKNPTAFYLCATSSAGGPYEQYFGPGTRLTVT.

The V and J genes are TRBV5-6 and TRBJ2-3; 8 nucleotides agree with TRBD2. Unmatched junction bases numbered 8, after V lost 2 bases and J lost 9 bases. CDR1 and CDR2 from the germline V gene are SGHDT and YYEEEE. CDR3 length equals 14 residues. CDR3 in DNA: TGTGCCAGCAGCTTATCGGGGGGGTTCGGAACGCAGTATTTT. As protein: CASSLSGGFGTQYF.

The V call is TRBV5-1, the J call TRBJ2-7; D unresolved. Between the trimmed V and J ends, which lost 5 bases and 3 bases, there was a span of 18 bases. Germline CDR1 is SGHRS and CDR2 is YFSETQ. The CDR3 has 15 amino acids. The CDR3 nucleotides read TGCGCCAGCAGTTTCTTCGGTGAGAGCCTCTACGAGCAGTACTTC. Protein sequence: CASSFFGESLYEQYF.

About this clone itself: Germline is not matched at one junction end, which may reflect a read error. V and J are TRBV4-2 and TRBJ2-3, with 10 nucleotides matching TRBD2. Germline loops: CDR1 LGHNA, CDR2 YNFKEQ. The CDR3 is 17 residues long. The CDR3 loop is CASSQELAGANTYTQYF. CDR3 DNA: TGTGCCAGCAGCCAAGAGCTAGCGGGGGCGAACACATATACGCAGTATTTT.